Included here is one T cell receptor beta chain sequence, with context. One end of the junction is discordant with germline, which a read error may explain. This specimen comes from a study of blood T cell repertoires in COVID-19. Germline-derived CDR1 and CDR2 are SSHAT and FNYEAQ (reference sequence). This CDR3 is built from 15 residues. Some clones are missing from TCRdb's copy, which holds only in-frame ones; the method was immunoSEQ multiplex PCR. This sample has under 150,000 clones, with around 89% found just once. This clonotype was sampled from a woman between 25 and 40 years old with acute COVID-19. Source material: PBMCs or T cells enriched from blood (not recorded which). The chain recombines TRBV7-7 with TRBJ2-5; no clear D gene. The CDR3 loop reads CASSLSLTVKETQYF. Here the CDR3 DNA reads TGTGCTAGCAGCTTATCGTTAACAGTTAAAGAGACCCAGTACTTC.